This note documents a single T cell receptor beta chain sequence. The data stem from a study of T cell changes during pregnancy in multiple sclerosis. TCRdb's copy holds only in-frame clones and misses some; the assay was immunoSEQ multiplex PCR. The repertoire consists of approximately 33,000 clones, with roughly nine tenths occurring once and the leading ten covering 0.45% to 0.5%. The CDR3 is made up of 14 amino acids. Losses at the gene ends were 2 bases for V and 9 bases for J; bases not matched to a gene: 5. Germline V gene data show CDR1 as SGHTA and CDR2 as FQGNSA. The sequencing here drew on CD4+ T cells from peripheral blood mononuclear cells, taken after pregnancy. The sequence derives from a female donor with multiple sclerosis, enrolled in a pregnancy study. The chain joins TRBV7-2 to TRBJ2-4, with 9 bases matching TRBD1. The chain's CDR3 is CASSLSGTGSIQYF. The CDR3, as DNA: TGTGCCAGCAGCTTATCCGGGACAGGGAGCATTCAGTACTTC.